What follows is one TCR beta chain and its context. Its antigen is not identified. The conserved closing phenylalanine or tryptophan is absent in this CDR3, likely reflecting a read error. The assay was immunoSEQ multiplex PCR, and TCRdb's table has in-frame clones only and misses some. The sample records tens of thousands of clones, around 90% being singletons. This record comes from a study of graft-versus-host responses after intestinal transplantation. This receptor was obtained from a human donor who received an intestinal transplant. The sequencing used unstimulated CD4+ T cells sorted from spleen or lymph node cells, collected before intestinal transplant.

Here the CDR3 reads CASSLDAPGGSNQPQHL. As DNA, the CDR3 is TGTGCCAGCAGCTTAGACGCTCCAGGGGGGAGCAATCAGCCCCAGCATCTT. The genes are TRBV7-8 and TRBJ1-5; 7 bases are a match to TRBD1. Germline V gene data show CDR1 as SGHVS and CDR2 as FQNEAQ. The CDR3 spans 17 residues. V shed 1 base, J shed 1 base, and the junction held 7 bases outside the gene matches.